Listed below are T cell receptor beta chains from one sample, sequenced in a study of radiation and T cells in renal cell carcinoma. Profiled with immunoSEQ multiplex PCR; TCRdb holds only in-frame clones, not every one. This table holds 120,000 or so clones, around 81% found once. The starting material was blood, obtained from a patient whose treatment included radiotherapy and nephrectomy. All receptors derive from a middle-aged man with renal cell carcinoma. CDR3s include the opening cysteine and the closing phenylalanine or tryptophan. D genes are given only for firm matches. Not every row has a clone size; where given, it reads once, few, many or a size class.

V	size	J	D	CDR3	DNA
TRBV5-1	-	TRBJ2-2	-	CASSHDTGELFF	TGCGCCAGCAGCCACGACACCGGGGAGCTGTTTTTT
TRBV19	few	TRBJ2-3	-	CASSIGDSQDTQYF	TGTGCCAGTAGTATTGGGGACTCCCAAGATACGCAGTATTTT
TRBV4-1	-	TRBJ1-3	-	CASSQDRFSGNTIYF	TGCGCCAGCAGCCAAGATCGGTTCTCTGGAAACACCATATATTTT
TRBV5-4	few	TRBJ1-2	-	CASSHPRGNYGYTF	TGTGCCAGCAGCCACCCCCGGGGAAACTATGGCTACACCTTC
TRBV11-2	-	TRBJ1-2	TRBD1	CASSPRTGADYGYTF	TGTGCCAGCAGCCCACGGACAGGGGCGGACTATGGCTACACCTTC
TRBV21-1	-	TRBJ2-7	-	CASSTHRGQIDEQYF	TGTGCCAGCAGCACCCACAGGGGGCAGATCGACGAGCAGTACTTC
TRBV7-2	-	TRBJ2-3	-	CASSPFADTQYF	TGTGCCAGCAGCCCGTTCGCAGATACGCAGTATTTT
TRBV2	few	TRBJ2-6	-	CASRGTYSSGANVLTF	TGTGCCAGCAGGGGGACATATTCCTCTGGGGCCAACGTCCTGACTTTC
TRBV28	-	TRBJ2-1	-	CASSFGGGPNEQFF	TGTGCCAGCAGTTTTGGGGGCGGACCCAATGAGCAGTTCTTC
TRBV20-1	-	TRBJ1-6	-	CSAKSYTLHF	TGCAGTGCTAAGAGCTACACCCTCCACTTT
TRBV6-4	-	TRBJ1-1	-	CASRRQANTEAFF	TGTGCCAGCAGACGACAGGCGAACACTGAAGCTTTCTTT
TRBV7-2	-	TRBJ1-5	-	CASSLERNQPQHF	TGTGCCAGCAGCTTAGAACGGAATCAGCCCCAGCATTTT
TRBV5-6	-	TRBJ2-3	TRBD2	CASSLRLAGGPSSTDTQYF	TGTGCCAGCAGCCTCCGACTAGCGGGAGGGCCTAGCAGCACAGATACGCAGTATTTT
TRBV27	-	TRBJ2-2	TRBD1	CASRRQGDGGELFF	TGTGCCAGCAGGAGACAGGGGGACGGCGGGGAGCTGTTTTTT
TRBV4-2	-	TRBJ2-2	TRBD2	CASSTMGGAGGSTNTGELFF	TGTGCCAGCAGCACAATGGGAGGTGCGGGGGGTTCTACGAACACCGGGGAGCTGTTTTTT
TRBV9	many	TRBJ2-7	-	CASSPDSYEQYF	TGTGCCAGCAGCCCTGACAGCTACGAGCAGTACTTC
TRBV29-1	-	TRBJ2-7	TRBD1	CSVFRDRGGEQYF	TGCAGCGTCTTTAGAGACAGGGGGGGCGAGCAGTACTTC
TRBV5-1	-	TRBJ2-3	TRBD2	CASSLGLAEEVDTQYF	TGCGCCAGCAGCTTGGGACTAGCGGAAGAGGTAGATACGCAGTATTTT
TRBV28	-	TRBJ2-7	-	CASSPNKYEQYF	TGTGCCAGCAGTCCAAACAAATACGAGCAGTACTTC
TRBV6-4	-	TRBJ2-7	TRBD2	CASDPSGRLVFVYEQYF	TGTGCCAGCGACCCTAGCGGGAGATTGGTATTTGTCTACGAGCAGTACTTC
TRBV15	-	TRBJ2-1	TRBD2	CATSRDLAGRNEQFF	TGTGCCACCAGCAGAGATTTAGCGGGGAGGAATGAGCAGTTCTTC
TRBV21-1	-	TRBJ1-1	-	CASSKRLKNTEAFF	TGTGCCAGCAGCAAGAGACTGAAGAACACTGAAGCTTTCTTT